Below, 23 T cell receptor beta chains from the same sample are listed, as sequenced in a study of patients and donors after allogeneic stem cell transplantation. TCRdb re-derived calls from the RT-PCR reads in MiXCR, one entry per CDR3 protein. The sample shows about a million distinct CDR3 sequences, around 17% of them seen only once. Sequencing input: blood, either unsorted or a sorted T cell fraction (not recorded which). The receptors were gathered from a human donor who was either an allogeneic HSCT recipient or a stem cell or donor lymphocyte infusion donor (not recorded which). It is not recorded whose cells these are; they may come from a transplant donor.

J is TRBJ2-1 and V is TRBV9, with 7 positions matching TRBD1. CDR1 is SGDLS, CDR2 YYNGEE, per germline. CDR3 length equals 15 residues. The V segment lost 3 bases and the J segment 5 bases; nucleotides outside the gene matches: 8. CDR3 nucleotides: TGTGCCAGCAGCGCCCGGGACAGAGTACACAATGAGCAGTTCTTC. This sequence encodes CASSARDRVHNEQFF.

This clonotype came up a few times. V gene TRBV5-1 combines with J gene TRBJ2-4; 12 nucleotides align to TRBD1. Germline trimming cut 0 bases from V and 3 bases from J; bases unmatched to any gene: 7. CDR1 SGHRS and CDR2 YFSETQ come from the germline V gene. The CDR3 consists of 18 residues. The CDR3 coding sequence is TGCGCCAGCAGCTTGGGGTGGGGACAGGGGGCGAGCAAAAACATTCAGTACTTC. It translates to CASSLGWGQGASKNIQYF.

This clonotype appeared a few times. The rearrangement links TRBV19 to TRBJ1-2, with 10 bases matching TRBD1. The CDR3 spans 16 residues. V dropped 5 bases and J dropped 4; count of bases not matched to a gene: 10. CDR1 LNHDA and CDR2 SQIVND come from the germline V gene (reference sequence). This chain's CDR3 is CASSEPRGQGGYGYTF. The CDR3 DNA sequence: TGTGCCAGTAGTGAACCCCGAGGACAGGGGGGCTATGGCTACACCTTC.

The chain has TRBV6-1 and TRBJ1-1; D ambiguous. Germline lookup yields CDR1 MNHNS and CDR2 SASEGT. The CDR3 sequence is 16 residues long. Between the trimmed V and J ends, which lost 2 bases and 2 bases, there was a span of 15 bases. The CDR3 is CASSEYFQVSNTEAFF. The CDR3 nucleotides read TGTGCCAGCAGTGAATATTTTCAGGTATCTAACACTGAAGCTTTCTTT.

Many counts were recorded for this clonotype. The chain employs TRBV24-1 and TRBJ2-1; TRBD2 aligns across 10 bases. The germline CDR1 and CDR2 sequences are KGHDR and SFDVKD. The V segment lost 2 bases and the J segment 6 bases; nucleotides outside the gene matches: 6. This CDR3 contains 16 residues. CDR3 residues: CATSDSVAGGLNEQFF. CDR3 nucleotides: TGTGCCACCAGTGATTCCGTAGCGGGGGGCCTCAATGAGCAGTTCTTC.

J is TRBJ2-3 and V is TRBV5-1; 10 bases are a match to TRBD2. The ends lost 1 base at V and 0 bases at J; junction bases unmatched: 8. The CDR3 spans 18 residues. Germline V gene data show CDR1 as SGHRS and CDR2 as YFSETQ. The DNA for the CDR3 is TGCGCCAGCAGCTTGACGCTAGCGGGGGTGTTTAGCACAGATACGCAGTATTTT. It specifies CASSLTLAGVFSTDTQYF. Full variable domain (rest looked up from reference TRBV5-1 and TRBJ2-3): KAGVTQTPRYLIKTRGQQVTLSCSPISGHRSVSWYQQTPGQGLQFLFEYFSETQRNKGNFPGRFSGRQFSNSRSEMNVSTLELGDSALYLCASSLTLAGVFSTDTQYFGPGTRLTVL.

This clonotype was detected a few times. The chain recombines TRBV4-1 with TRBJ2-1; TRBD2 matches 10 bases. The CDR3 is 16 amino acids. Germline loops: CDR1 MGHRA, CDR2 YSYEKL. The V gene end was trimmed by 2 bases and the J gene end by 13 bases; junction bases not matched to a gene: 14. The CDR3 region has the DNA TGCGCCAGCAGCCAACTAGCGGGGGCCTCTATCCCAGGTCAGTTCTTC. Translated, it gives CASSQLAGASIPGQFF.

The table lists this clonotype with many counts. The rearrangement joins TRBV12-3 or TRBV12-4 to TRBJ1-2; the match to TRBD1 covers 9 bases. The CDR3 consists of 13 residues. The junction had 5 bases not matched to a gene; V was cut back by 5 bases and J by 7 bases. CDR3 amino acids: CASSPGQGSGYTF. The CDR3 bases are TGTGCCAGCAGTCCGGGACAGGGAAGTGGCTACACCTTC.

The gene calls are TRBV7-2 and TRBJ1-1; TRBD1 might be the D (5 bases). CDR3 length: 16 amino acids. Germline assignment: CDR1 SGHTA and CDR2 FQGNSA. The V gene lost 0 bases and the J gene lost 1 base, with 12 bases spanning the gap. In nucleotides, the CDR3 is TGTGCCAGCAGCTTAGCTGGTGGGGCTCCGAACACTGAAGCTTTCTTT. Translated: CASSLAGGAPNTEAFF.

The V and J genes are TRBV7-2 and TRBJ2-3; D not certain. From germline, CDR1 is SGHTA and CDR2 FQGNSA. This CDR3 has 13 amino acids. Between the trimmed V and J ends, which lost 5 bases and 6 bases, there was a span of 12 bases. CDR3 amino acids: CASSRNFGDTQYF. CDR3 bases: TGTGCCAGCAGCCGGAACTTCGGTGATACGCAGTATTTT.

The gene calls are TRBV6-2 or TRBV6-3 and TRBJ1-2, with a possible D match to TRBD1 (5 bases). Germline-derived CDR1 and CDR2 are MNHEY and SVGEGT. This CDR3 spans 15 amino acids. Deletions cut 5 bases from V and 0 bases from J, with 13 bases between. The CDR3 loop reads CASSRTGLSNYGYTF. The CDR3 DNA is TGTGCCAGCAGTCGAACGGGACTTTCTAACTATGGCTACACCTTC.

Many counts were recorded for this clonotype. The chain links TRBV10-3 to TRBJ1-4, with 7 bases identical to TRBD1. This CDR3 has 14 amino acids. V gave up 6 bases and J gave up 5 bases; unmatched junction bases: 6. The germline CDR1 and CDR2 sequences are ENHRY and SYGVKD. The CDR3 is CAIRATGTNEKLFF. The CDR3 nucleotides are TGTGCCATCAGGGCGACAGGGACAAATGAAAAACTGTTTTTT.

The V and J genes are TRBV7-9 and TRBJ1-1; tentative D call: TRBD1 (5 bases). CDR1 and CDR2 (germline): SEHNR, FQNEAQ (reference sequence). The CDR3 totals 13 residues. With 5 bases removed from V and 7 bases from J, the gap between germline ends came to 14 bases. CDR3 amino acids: CASSPDSGGEAFF. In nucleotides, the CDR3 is TGTGCCAGCAGCCCAGACAGCGGCGGTGAAGCTTTCTTT.

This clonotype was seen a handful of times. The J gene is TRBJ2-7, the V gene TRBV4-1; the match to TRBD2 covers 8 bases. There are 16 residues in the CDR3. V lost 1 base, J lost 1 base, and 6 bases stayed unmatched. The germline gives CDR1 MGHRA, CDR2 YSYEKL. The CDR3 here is CASSQGLASPSYEQYF. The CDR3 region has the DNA TGCGCCAGCAGCCAAGGACTAGCGTCGCCTTCCTACGAGCAGTACTTC.

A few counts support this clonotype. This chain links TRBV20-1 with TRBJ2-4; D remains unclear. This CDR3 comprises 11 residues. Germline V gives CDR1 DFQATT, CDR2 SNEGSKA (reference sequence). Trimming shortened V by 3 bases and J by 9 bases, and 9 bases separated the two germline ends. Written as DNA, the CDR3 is TGCAGTGCTAGTTCCCAAAGCATTCAGTACTTC. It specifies CSASSQSIQYF.

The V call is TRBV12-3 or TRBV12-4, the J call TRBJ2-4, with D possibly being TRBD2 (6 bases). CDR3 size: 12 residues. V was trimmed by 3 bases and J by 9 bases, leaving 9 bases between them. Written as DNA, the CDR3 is TGTGCCAGCAGTTTGGGGGAGGTCATTCAGTACTTC. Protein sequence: CASSLGEVIQYF.

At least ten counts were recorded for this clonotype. CDR3 DNA sequence: TGCAGTGCCCCGGGACAGGGGGCCGGGGAGCTGTTTTTT. It yields the protein CSAPGQGAGELFF. This chain joins TRBV20-1 and TRBJ2-2; TRBD1 matches at 11 bases. The V segment lost 6 bases and the J segment 6 bases; nucleotides outside the gene matches: 3. In germline, CDR1 is DFQATT, CDR2 SNEGSKA (reference sequence). This CDR3 has 13 residues.

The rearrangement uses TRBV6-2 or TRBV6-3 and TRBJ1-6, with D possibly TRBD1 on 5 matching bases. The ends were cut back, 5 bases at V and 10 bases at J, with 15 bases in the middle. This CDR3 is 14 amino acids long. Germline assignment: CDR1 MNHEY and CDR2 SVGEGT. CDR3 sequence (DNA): TGTGCCAGCAGTCCCCAAAGGGACGGATCACCCCTCCACTTT. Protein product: CASSPQRDGSPLHF.

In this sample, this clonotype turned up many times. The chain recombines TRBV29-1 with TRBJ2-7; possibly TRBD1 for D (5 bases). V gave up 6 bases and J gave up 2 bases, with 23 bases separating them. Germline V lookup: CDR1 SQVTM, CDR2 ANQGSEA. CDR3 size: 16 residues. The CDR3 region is CSVTDNSWATTYEQYF. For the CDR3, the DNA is TGCAGCGTAACGGACAACTCTTGGGCCACCACCTACGAGCAGTACTTC.

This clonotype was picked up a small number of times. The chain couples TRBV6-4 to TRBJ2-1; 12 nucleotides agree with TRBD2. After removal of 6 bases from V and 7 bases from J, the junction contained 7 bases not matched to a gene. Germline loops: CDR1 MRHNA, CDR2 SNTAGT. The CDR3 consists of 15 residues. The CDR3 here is CASRALAGGRNEQFF. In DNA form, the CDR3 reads TGTGCCAGCAGAGCTCTAGCGGGAGGGCGGAATGAGCAGTTCTTC.

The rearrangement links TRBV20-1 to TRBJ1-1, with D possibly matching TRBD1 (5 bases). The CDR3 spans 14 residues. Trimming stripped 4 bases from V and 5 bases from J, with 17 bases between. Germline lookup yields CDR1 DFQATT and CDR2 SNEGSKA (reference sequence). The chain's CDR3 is CSATRLEKGTEAFF. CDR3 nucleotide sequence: TGCAGTGCTACTCGCCTCGAGAAGGGGACTGAAGCTTTCTTT.

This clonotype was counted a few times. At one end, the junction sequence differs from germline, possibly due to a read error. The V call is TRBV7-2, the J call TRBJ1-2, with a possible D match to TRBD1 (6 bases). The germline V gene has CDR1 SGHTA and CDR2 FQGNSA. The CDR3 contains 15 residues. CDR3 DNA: TGTGCCAGCAACTTAAAATGGGGGCTTCGGGATGGCTACACCTTC. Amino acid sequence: CASNLKWGLRDGYTF.

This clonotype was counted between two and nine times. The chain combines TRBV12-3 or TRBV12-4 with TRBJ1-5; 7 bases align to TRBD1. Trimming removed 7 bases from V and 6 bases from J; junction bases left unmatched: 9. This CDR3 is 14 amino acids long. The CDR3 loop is CASTSQGTGQPQHF. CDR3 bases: TGTGCCAGCACCTCACAGGGGACGGGTCAGCCCCAGCATTTT.